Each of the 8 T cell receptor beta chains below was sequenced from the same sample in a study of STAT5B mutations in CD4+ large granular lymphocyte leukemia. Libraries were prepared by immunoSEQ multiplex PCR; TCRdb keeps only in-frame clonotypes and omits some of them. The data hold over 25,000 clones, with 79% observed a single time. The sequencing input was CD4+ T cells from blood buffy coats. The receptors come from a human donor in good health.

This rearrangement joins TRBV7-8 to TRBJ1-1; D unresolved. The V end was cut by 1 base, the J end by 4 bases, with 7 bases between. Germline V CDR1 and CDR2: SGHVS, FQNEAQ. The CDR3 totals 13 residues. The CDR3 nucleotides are TGTGCCAGCAGCTTAGGTTCCGGCACTGAAGCTTTCTTT. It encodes CASSLGSGTEAFF.

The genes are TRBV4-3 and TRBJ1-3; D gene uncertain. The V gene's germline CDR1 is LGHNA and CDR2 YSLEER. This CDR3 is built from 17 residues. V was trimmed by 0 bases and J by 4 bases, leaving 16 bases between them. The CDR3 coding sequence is TGCGCCAGCAGCCAAGATCTAGCCTCAACGGGGGGAAACACCATATATTTT. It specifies CASSQDLASTGGNTIYF.

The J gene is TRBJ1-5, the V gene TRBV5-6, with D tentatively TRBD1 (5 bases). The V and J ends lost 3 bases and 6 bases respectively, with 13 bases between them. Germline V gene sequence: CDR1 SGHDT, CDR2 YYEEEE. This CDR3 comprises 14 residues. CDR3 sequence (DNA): TGTGCCAGCAGCTCCCGCGGGGGTACTCAGCCCCAGCATTTT. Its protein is CASSSRGGTQPQHF.

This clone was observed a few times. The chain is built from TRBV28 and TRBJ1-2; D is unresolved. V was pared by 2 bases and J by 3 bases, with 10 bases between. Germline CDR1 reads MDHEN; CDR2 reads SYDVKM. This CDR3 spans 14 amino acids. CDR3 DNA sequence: TGTGCCAGCAGTTTAACTTGGCCAGACTATGGCTACACCTTC. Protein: CASSLTWPDYGYTF.

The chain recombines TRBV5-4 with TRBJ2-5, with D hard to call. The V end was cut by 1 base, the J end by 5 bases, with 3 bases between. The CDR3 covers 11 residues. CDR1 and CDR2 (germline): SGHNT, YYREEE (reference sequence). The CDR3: CASSLRETQYF. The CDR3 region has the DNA TGTGCCAGCAGCTTGAGGGAGACCCAGTACTTC. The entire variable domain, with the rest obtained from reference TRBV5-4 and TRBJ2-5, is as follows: ETGVTQSPTHLIKTRGQQVTLRCSSQSGHNTVSWYQQALGQGPQFIFQYYREEENGRGNFPPRFSGLQFPNYSSELNVNALELDDSALYLCASSLRETQYFGPGTRLLVL.

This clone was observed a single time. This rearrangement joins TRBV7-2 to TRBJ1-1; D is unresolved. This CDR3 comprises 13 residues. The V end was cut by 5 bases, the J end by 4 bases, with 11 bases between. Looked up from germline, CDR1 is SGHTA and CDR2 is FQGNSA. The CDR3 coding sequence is TGTGCCAGCAGCCCGAAGGGTGGCACTGAAGCTTTCTTT. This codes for CASSPKGGTEAFF.

The CDR3 nucleotides are TGTGCCAGCAGTATCAACAGGGCCGGGGGCGAGCAGTACGTC. This sequence encodes CASSINRAGGEQYV. The chain combines TRBV27 with TRBJ2-7; either TRBD1 or TRBD2 may supply D (6 bases each). The CDR3 runs 14 residues. With 5 bases removed from V and 6 bases from J, the gap between germline ends came to 17 bases. Germline values: CDR1 MNHEY, CDR2 SMNVEV (reference sequence).

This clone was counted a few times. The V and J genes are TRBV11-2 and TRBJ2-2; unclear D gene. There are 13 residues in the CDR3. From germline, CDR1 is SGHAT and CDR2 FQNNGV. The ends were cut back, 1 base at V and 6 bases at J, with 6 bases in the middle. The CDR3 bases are TGTGCCAGCAGCTTAGGGCGTTCCGGGGAGCTGTTTTTT. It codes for CASSLGRSGELFF.